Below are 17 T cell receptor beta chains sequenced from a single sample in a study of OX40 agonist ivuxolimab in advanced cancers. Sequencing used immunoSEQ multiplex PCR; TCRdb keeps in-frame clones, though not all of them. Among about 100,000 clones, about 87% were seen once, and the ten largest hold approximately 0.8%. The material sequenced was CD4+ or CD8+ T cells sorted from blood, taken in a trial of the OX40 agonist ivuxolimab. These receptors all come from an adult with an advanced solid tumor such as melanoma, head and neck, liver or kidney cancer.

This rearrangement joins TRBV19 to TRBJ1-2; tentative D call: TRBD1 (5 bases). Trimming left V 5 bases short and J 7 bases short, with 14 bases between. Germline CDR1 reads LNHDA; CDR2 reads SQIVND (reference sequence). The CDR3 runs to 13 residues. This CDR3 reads CASSRTPSGGYTF. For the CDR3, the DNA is TGTGCCAGTAGTCGGACACCCTCCGGTGGCTACACCTTC. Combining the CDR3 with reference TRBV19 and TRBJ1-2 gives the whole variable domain DGGITQSPKYLFRKEGQNVTLSCEQNLNHDAMYWYRQDPGQGLRLIYYSQIVNDFQKGDIAEGYSVSREKKESFPLTVTSAQKNPTAFYLCASSRTPSGGYTFGSGTRLTVV.

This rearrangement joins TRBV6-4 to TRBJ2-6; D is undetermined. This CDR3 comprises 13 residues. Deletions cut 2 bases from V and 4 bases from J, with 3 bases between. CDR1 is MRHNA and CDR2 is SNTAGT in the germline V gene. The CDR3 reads CASSDGGANVLTF. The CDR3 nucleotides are TGTGCCAGCAGTGACGGGGGGGCCAACGTCCTGACTTTC.

DNA of the CDR3: TGTGCCAGCAGTGAATCTACAGGGGTTGGAAACACCATATATTTT. As protein: CASSESTGVGNTIYF. The chain couples TRBV25-1 to TRBJ1-3, with TRBD1 matching 7 bases. This CDR3 is 15 amino acids long. Looked up from germline, CDR1 is MGHDK and CDR2 is SYGVNS. V lost 1 base to trimming and J lost 3 bases; unmatched junction nucleotides: 3.

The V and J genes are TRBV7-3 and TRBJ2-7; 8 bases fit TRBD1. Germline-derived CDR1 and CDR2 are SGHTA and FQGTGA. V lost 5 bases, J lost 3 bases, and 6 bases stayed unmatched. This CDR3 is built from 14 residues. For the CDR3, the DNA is TGTGCCAGCAGCGCGGGACAGGTCGGCTACGAGCAGTACTTC. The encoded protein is CASSAGQVGYEQYF.

The CDR3: CAWSLDNTGELFF. The CDR3 DNA sequence: TGTGCCTGGAGTTTAGACAACACCGGGGAGCTGTTTTTT. The V gene is TRBV30, the J gene TRBJ2-2; D is ambiguous. The ends were cut back, 2 bases at V and 2 bases at J, with 6 bases in the middle. There are 13 residues in the CDR3. Germline lookup yields CDR1 GTSNPN and CDR2 SVGIG (reference sequence). Variable domain in full (rest from reference TRBV30 and TRBJ2-2): SQTIHQWPATLVQPVGSPLSLECTVEGTSNPNLYWYRQAAGRGLQLLFYSVGIGQISSEVPQNLSASRPQDRQFILSSKKLLLSDSGFYLCAWSLDNTGELFFGEGSRLTVL.

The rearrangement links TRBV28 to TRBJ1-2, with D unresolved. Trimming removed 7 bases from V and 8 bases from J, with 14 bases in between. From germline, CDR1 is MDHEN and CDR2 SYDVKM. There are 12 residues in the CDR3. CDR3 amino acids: CASTNNFWGYTF. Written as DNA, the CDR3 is TGTGCCAGCACGAATAACTTTTGGGGCTACACCTTC.

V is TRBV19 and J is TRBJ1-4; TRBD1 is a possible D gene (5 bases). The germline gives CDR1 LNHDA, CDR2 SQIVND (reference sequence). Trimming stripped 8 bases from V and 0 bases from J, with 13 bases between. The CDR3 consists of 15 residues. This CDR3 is CASRDGGSTNEKLFF. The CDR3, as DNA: TGTGCCAGTCGGGACGGGGGTTCAACTAATGAAAAACTGTTTTTT.

The CDR3 DNA reads TGTGCCAGCAGTGAATTGACAGATACGCAGTATTTT. It encodes CASSELTDTQYF. The chain combines TRBV25-1 with TRBJ2-3; D unclear. There are 12 residues in the CDR3. Trimming removed 1 base from V and 3 bases from J, with 2 bases in between. CDR1 is MGHDK and CDR2 is SYGVNS in the germline V gene.

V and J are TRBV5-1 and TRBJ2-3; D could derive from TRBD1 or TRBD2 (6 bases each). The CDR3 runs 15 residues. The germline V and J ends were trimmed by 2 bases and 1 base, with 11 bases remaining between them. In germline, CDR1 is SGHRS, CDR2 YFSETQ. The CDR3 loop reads CASSLQGGGTDTQYF. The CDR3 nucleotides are TGCGCCAGCAGCTTACAGGGCGGGGGCACAGATACGCAGTATTTT.

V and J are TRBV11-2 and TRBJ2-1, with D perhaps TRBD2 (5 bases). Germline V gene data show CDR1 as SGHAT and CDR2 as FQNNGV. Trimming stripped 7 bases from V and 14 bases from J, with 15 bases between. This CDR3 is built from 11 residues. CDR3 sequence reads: CASTAGWSKFF. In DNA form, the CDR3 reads TGTGCCAGCACCGCGGGTTGGTCCAAGTTCTTC.

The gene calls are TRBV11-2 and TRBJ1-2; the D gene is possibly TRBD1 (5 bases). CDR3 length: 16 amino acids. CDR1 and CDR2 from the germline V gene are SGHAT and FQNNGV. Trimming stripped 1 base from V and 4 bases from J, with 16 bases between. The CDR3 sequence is CASSLVSQQEGYGYTF. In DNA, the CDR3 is TGTGCCAGCAGCTTAGTCTCGCAACAGGAGGGCTATGGCTACACCTTC.

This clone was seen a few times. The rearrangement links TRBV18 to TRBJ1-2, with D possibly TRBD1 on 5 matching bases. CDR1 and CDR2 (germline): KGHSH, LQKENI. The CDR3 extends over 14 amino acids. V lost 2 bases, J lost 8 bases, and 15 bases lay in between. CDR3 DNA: TGTGCCAGCTCACCAGGGACGGCTGCTATCGGCTACACCTTC. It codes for CASSPGTAAIGYTF.

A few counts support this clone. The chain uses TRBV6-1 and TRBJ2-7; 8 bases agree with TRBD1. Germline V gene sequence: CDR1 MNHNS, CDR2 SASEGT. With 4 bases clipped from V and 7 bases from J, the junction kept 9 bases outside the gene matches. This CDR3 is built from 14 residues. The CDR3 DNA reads TGTGCCAGCAGTGGTCAGGGGGCGCAGATTGAGCAGTACTTC. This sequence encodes CASSGQGAQIEQYF.

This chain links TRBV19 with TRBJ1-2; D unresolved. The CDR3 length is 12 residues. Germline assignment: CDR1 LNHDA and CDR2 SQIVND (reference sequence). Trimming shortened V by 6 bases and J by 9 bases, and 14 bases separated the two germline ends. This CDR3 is CASRAISFRYTF. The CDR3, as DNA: TGTGCCAGTAGAGCTATTTCTTTTCGCTACACCTTC.

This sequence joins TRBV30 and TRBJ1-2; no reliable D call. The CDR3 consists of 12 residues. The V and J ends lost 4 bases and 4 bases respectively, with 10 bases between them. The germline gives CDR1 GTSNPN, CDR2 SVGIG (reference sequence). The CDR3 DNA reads TGTGCCTGGAACACCCCCGGCTATGGCTACACCTTC. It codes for CAWNTPGYGYTF.

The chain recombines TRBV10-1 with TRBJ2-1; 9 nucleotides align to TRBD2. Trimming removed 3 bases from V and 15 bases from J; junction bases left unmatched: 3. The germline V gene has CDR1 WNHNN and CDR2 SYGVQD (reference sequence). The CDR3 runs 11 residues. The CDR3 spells CASSDQRGVFF. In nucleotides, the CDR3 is TGCGCCAGCAGTGATCAGCGGGGGGTGTTCTTC.

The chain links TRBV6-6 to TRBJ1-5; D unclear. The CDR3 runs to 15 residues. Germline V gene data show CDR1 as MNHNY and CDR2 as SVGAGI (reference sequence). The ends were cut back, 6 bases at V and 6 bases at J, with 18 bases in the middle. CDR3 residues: CASRPGGPGGQPQHF. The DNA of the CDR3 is TGTGCCAGCAGACCCGGTGGCCCGGGCGGTCAGCCCCAGCATTTT.